This TCR beta chain was recovered during a study of OX40 agonist ivuxolimab in advanced cancers. CDR1 and CDR2 (germline): SGHNT, YYREEE (reference sequence). CDR3 length: 16 amino acids. The V segment lost 3 bases and the J segment 1 base; nucleotides outside the gene matches: 6. Measured with immunoSEQ multiplex PCR; TCRdb has only the in-frame clones, and not every one. The sample comprises 75,000 to 100,000 clones, roughly 90% of which are singletons, and around 5.5% rests with the top ten. Autoimmune disease history or systemic immunosuppression excluded patients. The sequencing here drew on CD4+ or CD8+ T cells sorted from blood, taken in a trial of the OX40 agonist ivuxolimab. V and J are TRBV5-4 and TRBJ2-2; 7 nucleotides align to TRBD2. The TCR originated in an adult with an advanced solid tumor such as melanoma, head and neck, liver or kidney cancer. In DNA form, the CDR3 reads TGTGCCAGCAGCTCTGTTGCGGGGGAGAACACCGGGGAGCTGTTTTTT. It is translated as CASSSVAGENTGELFF.